This is a list of T cell receptor beta chains from one sample in a study of CD8 T cells in Susac syndrome. MiXCR, run by TCRdb on the immunoSEQ multiplex PCR reads, gives a single entry per CDR3 protein. There are about 130,000 distinct CDR3 sequences in the sample; 80% to 95% occur only once, and approximately 0.31% lies in the top ten. The sample consisted of CD8+ T cells from PBMCs. The receptor source for this set is a human donor with multiple sclerosis. CDR3s include the opening cysteine and the closing phenylalanine or tryptophan. A D gene is named only where the DNA matches it firmly.

.	TRBV12-5	TRBJ1-4	CASASAGSGEKLFF	TGTGCTAGTGCCTCGGCAGGGTCTGGCGAAAAACTGTTTTTT
TRBD2	TRBV2	TRBJ2-5	CASSLAGGTETQYF	TGTGCCAGCAGTCTAGCGGGGGGCACAGAGACCCAGTACTTC
.	TRBV6-1	TRBJ2-2	CAMKGVTGELFF	TGTGCCATGAAGGGAGTGACCGGGGAGCTGTTTTTT
.	TRBV13	TRBJ1-1	CASSSNGGWVNTEAFF	TGTGCCAGCAGCTCCAACGGGGGCTGGGTGAACACTGAAGCTTTCTTT
.	TRBV12-3/TRBV12-4	TRBJ2-1	CASSPFGGPGNEQFF	TGTGCCAGCAGCCCCTTTGGGGGGCCGGGGAATGAGCAGTTCTTC
.	TRBV6-5	TRBJ2-7	CASRSVRMPREQYF	TGTGCCAGCAGGTCGGTTCGCATGCCTAGGGAGCAGTACTTC
TRBD2	TRBV19	TRBJ2-1	CASSRPSGVSEQFF	TGTGCCAGTAGTAGGCCCAGCGGGGTAAGCGAGCAGTTCTTC
TRBD2	TRBV13	TRBJ2-7	CASHSGPSGAYEQYF	TGTGCCAGCCACTCAGGCCCTAGCGGGGCGTACGAGCAGTACTTC
.	TRBV7-9	TRBJ1-3	CASSLGAWGDVSGNTIYF	TGTGCCAGCAGCTTAGGGGCCTGGGGGGACGTCTCTGGAAACACCATATATTTT
TRBD1	TRBV11-2	TRBJ1-2	CASSPTGQYNYGYTF	TGTGCCAGCAGCCCGACAGGGCAATATAACTATGGCTACACCTTC
.	TRBV20-1	TRBJ1-2	CSARGPGASNYGYTF	TGCAGTGCTAGAGGCCCCGGGGCTTCAAACTATGGCTACACCTTC
.	TRBV29-1	TRBJ2-5	CSALIHEETQYF	TGCAGCGCTTTAATCCACGAGGAGACCCAGTACTTC
.	TRBV9	TRBJ2-7	CASSVGTGASHEQYF	TGTGCCAGCAGCGTGGGGACGGGGGCCTCTCACGAGCAGTACTTC
TRBD1	TRBV25-1	TRBJ1-5	CASSATQGGQPQHF	TGTGCCAGCAGTGCAACACAGGGGGGGCAGCCCCAGCATTTT
.	TRBV3-1	TRBJ2-7	CASSQDRGRAYEQYF	TGTGCCAGCAGCCAAGATCGTGGCCGCGCCTACGAGCAGTACTTC
TRBD1	TRBV15	TRBJ2-1	CATSRGGRGPIRNEQFF	TGTGCCACCAGCAGAGGGGGAAGGGGGCCCATCCGGAATGAGCAGTTCTTC
.	TRBV11-2	TRBJ1-5	CASSLDIMGRANQPQHF	TGTGCCAGCAGCTTAGATATTATGGGGCGGGCCAATCAGCCCCAGCATTTT
.	TRBV6-2/TRBV6-3	TRBJ2-2	CASSLPDREEELFF	TGTGCCAGCAGTCTCCCCGACAGGGAGGAAGAGCTGTTTTTT
TRBD1	TRBV5-6	TRBJ2-7	CASEGQGARFYEQYF	TGTGCCAGCGAGGGACAGGGGGCGCGGTTCTACGAGCAGTACTTC
TRBD1	TRBV9	TRBJ2-7	CASSLGQAPYEQYF	TGTGCCAGCAGCCTTGGACAGGCACCCTACGAGCAGTACTTC
.	TRBV3-1	TRBJ2-1	CASSQEGLARGEQFF	TGTGCCAGCAGCCAAGAGGGTCTAGCCCGGGGGGAGCAGTTCTTC
.	TRBV9	TRBJ2-2	CASSAGSDTGELFF	TGTGCCAGCAGCGCGGGTTCGGACACCGGGGAGCTGTTTTTT
.	TRBV9	TRBJ2-7	CASSAHHGTTYEQYF	TGTGCCAGCAGCGCACACCACGGGACAACCTACGAGCAGTACTTC
.	TRBV7-6	TRBJ2-2	CASSPEPGAPVTGELFF	TGTGCCAGCAGCCCGGAACCAGGGGCCCCCGTGACCGGGGAGCTGTTTTTT
.	TRBV3-1	TRBJ2-4	CASSQDLGGEKNIQYF	TGTGCCAGCAGCCAAGATTTGGGCGGGGAAAAAAACATTCAGTACTTC
TRBD1	TRBV24-1	TRBJ2-2	CATSDLTGGFTGELFF	TGTGCCACCAGTGATCTTACAGGGGGCTTCACCGGGGAGCTGTTTTTT
TRBD2	TRBV30	TRBJ2-5	CAWSPRLAGGRETQYF	TGTGCCTGGAGTCCCCGACTAGCGGGAGGACGGGAGACCCAGTACTTC
.	TRBV5-1	TRBJ2-1	CASSLGAQSTYNEQFF	TGCGCCAGCAGCTTGGGAGCCCAAAGCACCTACAATGAGCAGTTCTTC
.	TRBV5-1	TRBJ2-7	CASSFRYSSAEQYF	TGCGCCAGCAGCTTTCGGTACAGTTCGGCCGAGCAGTACTTC
.	TRBV7-2	TRBJ2-1	CASSAEGFYNEQFF	TGTGCCAGCAGCGCCGAGGGGTTTTACAATGAGCAGTTCTTC
.	TRBV4-1	TRBJ1-5	CASSQGSKGSQPQHF	TGCGCCAGCAGCCAAGGTTCCAAGGGAAGTCAGCCCCAGCATTTT
TRBD1	TRBV13	TRBJ2-1	CASSSGTDTNNEQFF	TGTGCCAGCAGCTCCGGGACAGATACTAACAATGAGCAGTTCTTC
.	TRBV7-9	TRBJ1-2	CASSLREGYTF	TGTGCCAGCAGCTTAAGGGAGGGCTACACCTTC
.	TRBV4-1	TRBJ2-3	CASSQEPRPDTQYF	TGCGCCAGCAGCCAAGAGCCCCGGCCGGATACGCAGTATTTT
.	TRBV24-1	TRBJ2-1	CATSARTRDNNEQFF	TGTGCCACCAGTGCTCGGACTCGAGACAACAATGAGCAGTTCTTC